This T cell receptor (beta chain) comes out of a study of post-analysis software for immune sequencing data. Study background: Secondary progressive, relapsing-remitting and progressive-relapsing multiple sclerosis were among the included disease courses. Study findings and constraints: Under F measure analysis, samples from one preparation batch co-clustered strongly. Among multiple sclerosis patients, normalized Chao1 diversity was significantly below that of controls. TRBV segments more frequent in patients than in controls numbered a few and included TRBV5-6, TRBV5-1 and TRBV20-1.

Sequencing libraries made from TCR beta cDNA carried unique molecular identifiers. MiXCR, run by TCRdb on the PCR reads, gives a single entry per CDR3 protein. Of 400,000 to 500,000 distinct CDR3 sequences listed, about 39% are singletons. The CDR3 length is 14 residues. Germline assignment: CDR1 DFQATT and CDR2 SNEGSKA (reference sequence). The J segment lost 6 bases and the V segment lost 5 bases, leaving 9 bases of the junction unmatched. In its sample, this clonotype was seen once. Its antigen remains unidentified. The TCR originated in a girl aged 2-15 years with multiple sclerosis. Sequencing was carried out using blood. V and J are TRBV20-1 and TRBJ2-5; 10 positions agree with TRBD1. This CDR3 reads CSAGGTGDLQTQYF. CDR3 nucleotides: TGCAGTGCTGGAGGGACAGGGGACCTGCAGACCCAGTACTTC.